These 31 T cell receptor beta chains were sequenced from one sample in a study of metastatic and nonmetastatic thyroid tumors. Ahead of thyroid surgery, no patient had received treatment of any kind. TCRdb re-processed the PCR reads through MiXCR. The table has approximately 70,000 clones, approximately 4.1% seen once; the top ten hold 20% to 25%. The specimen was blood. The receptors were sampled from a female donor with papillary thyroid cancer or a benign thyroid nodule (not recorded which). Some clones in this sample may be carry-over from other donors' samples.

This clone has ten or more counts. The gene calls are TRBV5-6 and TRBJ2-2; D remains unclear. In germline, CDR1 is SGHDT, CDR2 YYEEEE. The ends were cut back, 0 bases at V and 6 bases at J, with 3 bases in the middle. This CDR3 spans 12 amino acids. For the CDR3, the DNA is TGTGCCAGCAGCTTGGGATCCGGGGAGCTGTTTTTT. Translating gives CASSLGSGELFF.

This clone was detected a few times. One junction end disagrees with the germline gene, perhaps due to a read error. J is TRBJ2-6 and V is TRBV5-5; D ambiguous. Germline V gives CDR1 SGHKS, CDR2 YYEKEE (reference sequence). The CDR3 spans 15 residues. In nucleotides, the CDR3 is TGTGTCAGCAGCTTGATGGGCTCTGGGGCCAACGTCCTGACTTTC. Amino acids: CVSSLMGSGANVLTF.

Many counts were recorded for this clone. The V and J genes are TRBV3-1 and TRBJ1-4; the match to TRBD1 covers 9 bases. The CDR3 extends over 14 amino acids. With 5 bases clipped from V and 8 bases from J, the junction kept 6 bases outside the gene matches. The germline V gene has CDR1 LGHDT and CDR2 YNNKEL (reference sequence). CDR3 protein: CASSGDRVAEKLFF. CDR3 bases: TGTGCCAGCAGCGGGGACAGGGTCGCGGAAAAACTGTTTTTT. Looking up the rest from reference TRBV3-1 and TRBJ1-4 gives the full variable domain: DTAVSQTPKYLVTQMGNDKSIKCEQNLGHDTMYWYKQDSKKFLKIMFSYNNKELIINETVPNRFSPKSPDKAHLNLHINSLELGDSAVYFCASSGDRVAEKLFFGSGTQLSVL.

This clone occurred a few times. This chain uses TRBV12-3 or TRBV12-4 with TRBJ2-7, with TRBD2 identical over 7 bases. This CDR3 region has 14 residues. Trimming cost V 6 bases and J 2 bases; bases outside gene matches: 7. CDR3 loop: CASSSSAGAYEQYF. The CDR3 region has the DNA TGTGCCAGCAGCTCATCGGCGGGAGCCTACGAGCAGTACTTC.

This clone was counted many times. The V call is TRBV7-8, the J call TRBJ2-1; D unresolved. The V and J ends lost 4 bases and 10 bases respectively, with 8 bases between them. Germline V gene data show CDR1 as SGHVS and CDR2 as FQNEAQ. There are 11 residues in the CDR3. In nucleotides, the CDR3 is TGTGCCAGCAGCTGGTCATACGAGCAGTTCTTC. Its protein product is CASSWSYEQFF.

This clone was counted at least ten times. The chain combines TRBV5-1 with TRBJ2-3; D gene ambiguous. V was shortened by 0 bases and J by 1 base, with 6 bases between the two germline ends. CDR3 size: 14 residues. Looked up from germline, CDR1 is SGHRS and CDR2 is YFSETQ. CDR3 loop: CASSLAGRTDTQYF. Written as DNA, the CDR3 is TGCGCCAGCAGCTTGGCGGGTCGCACAGATACGCAGTATTTT. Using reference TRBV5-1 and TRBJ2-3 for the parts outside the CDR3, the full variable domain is KAGVTQTPRYLIKTRGQQVTLSCSPISGHRSVSWYQQTPGQGLQFLFEYFSETQRNKGNFPGRFSGRQFSNSRSEMNVSTLELGDSALYLCASSLAGRTDTQYFGPGTRLTVL.

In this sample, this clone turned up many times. DNA for the CDR3: TGCAGTGCTAGACCGGGACAGGGGCGTGAGCAGTACTTC. Its translation is CSARPGQGREQYF. The chain has TRBV20-1 and TRBJ2-7, with 10 bases lining up with TRBD1. V trimming: 2 bases; J trimming: 7 bases; junction bases outside the gene matches: 5. This CDR3 is built from 13 residues. Per the germline V gene, CDR1 is DFQATT and CDR2 is SNEGSKA (reference sequence).

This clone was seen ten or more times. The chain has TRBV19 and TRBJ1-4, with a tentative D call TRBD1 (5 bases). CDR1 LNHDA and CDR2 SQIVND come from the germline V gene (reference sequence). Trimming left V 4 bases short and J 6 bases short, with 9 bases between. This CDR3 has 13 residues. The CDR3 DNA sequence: TGTGCCAGTAGTAGCCGGGACCATGAAAAACTGTTTTTT. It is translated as CASSSRDHEKLFF.

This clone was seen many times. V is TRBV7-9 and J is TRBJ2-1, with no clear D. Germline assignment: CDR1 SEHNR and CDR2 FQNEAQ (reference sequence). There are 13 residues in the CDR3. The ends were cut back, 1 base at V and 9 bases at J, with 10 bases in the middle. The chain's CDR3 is CASSLVSNAEQFF. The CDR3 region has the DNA TGTGCCAGCAGCTTAGTTTCTAATGCTGAGCAGTTCTTC.

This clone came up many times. In nucleotides, the CDR3 is TGTGCCAGTAGTGACGACAGCTACGAGCAGTACTTC. It encodes CASSDDSYEQYF. This rearrangement joins TRBV19 to TRBJ2-7, with D perhaps TRBD1 (5 bases). CDR3 length: 12 residues. V was cut by 5 bases and J by 3 bases, with 8 bases left in between. CDR1 is LNHDA, CDR2 SQIVND, per germline (reference sequence).

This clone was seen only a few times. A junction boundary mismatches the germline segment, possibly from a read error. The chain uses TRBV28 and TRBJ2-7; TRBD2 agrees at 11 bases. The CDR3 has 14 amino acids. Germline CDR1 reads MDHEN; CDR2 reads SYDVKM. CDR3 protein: CASILAGASYEQYF. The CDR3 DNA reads TGTGCCAGCATACTAGCGGGGGCCTCCTACGAGCAATACTTC.

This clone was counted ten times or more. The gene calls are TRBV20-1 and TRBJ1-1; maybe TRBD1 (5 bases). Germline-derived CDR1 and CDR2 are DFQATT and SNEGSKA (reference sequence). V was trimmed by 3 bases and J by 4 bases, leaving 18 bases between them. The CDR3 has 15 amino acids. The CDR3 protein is CSASGGWGGGTEAFF. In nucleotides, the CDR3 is TGCAGTGCTAGCGGGGGTTGGGGCGGAGGCACTGAAGCTTTCTTT.

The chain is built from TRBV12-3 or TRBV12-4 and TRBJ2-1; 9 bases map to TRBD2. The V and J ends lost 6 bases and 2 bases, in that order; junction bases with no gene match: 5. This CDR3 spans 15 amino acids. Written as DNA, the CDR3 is TGTGCCAGCAGCCCGGCTAGCGGGACCTACAATGAGCAGTTCTTC. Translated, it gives CASSPASGTYNEQFF.

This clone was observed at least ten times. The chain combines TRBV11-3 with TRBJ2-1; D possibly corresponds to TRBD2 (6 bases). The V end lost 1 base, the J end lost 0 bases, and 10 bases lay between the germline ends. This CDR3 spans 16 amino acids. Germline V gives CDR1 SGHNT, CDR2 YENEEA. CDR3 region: CASSLGGGISYNEQFF. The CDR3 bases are TGTGCCAGCAGCTTAGGTGGCGGGATCTCCTACAATGAGCAGTTCTTC.

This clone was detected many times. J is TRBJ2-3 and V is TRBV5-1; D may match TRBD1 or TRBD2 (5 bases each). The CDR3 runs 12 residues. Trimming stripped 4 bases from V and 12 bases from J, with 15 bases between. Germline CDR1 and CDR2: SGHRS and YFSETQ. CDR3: CASSLFRDVQYF. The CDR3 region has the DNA TGCGCCAGCAGCCTCTTCCGGGACGTACAGTATTTT.

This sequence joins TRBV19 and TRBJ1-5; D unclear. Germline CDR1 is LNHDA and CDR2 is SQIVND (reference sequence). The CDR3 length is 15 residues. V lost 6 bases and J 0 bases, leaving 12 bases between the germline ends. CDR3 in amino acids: CASRLYSYSNQPQHF. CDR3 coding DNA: TGTGCCAGTAGGCTGTACAGCTATAGCAATCAGCCCCAGCATTTT.

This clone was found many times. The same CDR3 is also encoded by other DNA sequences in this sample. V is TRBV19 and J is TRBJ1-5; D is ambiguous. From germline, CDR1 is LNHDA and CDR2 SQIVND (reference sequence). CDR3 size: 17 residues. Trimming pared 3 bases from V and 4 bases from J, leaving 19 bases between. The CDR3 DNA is TGTGCCAGTAGTATGGAGCAAGAGACAACGTCGAATCAGCCCCAGCATTTT. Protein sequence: CASSMEQETTSNQPQHF.

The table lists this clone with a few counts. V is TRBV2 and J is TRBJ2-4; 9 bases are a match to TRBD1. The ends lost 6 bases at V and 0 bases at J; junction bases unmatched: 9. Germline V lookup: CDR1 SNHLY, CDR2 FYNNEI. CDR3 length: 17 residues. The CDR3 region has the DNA TGTGCCAGCAGGGGACAGGGTTCGGCTATAGCCAAAAACATTCAGTACTTC. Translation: CASRGQGSAIAKNIQYF.

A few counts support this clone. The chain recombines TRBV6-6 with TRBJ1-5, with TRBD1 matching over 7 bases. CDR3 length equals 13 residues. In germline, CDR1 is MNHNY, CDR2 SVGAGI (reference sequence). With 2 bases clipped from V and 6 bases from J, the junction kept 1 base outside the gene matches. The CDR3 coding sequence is TGTGCCAGCAGTTACAACAGGGGTCAGCCCCAGCATTTT. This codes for CASSYNRGQPQHF.

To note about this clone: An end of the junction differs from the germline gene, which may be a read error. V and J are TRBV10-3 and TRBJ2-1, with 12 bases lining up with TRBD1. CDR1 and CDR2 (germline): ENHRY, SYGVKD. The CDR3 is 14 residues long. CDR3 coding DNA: TGTGCCAGCAGGGACAGGGGGCTAGACAAGGAGCAGTTCTTC. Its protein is CASRDRGLDKEQFF.

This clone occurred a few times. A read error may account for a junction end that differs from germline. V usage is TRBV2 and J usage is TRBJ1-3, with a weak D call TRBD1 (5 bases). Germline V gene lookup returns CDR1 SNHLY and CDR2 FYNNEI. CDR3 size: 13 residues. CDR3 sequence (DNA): TGTGCCAGCAGCTCAGGGTCTGGAAACACCATATACTTT. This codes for CASSSGSGNTIYF.

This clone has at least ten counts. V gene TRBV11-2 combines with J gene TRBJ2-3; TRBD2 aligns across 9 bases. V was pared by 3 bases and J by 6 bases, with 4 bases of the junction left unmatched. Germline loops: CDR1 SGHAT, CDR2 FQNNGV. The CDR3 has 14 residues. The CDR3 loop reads CASSLSSGRDTQYF. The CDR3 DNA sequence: TGTGCCAGCAGCTTGTCAAGCGGGAGGGATACGCAGTATTTT.

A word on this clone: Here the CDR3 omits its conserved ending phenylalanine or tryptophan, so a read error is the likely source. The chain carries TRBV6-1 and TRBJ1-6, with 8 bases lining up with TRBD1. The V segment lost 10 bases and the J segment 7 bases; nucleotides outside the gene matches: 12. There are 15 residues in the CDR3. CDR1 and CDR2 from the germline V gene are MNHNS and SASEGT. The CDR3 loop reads CAITSRQGRNSPLHS. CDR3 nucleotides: TGTGCCATCACCTCAAGACAGGGGAGAAATTCACCCCTCCACTCT.

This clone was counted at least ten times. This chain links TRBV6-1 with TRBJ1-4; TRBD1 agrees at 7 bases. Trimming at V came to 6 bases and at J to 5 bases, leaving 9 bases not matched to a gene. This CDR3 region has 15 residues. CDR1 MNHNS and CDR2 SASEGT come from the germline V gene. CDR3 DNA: TGTGCCAGCAGGCAACAGGGGCTTAGGAATGAAAAACTGTTTTTT. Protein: CASRQQGLRNEKLFF.

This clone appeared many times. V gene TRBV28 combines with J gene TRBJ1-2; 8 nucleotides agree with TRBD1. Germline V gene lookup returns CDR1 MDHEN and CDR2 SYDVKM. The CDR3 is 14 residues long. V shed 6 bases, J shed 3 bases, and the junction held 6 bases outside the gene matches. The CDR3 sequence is CASRTTGEDYGYTF. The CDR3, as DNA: TGTGCCAGCAGGACGACAGGGGAGGACTATGGCTACACCTTC.

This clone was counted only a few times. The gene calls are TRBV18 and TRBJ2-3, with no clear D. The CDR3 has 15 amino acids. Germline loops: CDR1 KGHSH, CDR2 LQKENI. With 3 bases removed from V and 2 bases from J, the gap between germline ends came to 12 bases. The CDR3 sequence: CASSPSNLPTDTQYF. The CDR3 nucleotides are TGTGCCAGCTCACCGTCTAACCTCCCCACAGATACGCAGTATTTT.

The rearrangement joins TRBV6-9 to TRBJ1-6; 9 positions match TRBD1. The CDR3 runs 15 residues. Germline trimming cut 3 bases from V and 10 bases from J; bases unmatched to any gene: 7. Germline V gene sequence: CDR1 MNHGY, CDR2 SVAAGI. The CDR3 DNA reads TGTGCCAGCAGTTACGGGACAGGGTTTGACTCACCCCTCCACTTT. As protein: CASSYGTGFDSPLHF.

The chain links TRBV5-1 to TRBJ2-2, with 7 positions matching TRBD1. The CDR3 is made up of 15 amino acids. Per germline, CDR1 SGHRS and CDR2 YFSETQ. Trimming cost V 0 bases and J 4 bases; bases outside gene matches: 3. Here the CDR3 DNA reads TGCGCCAGCAGCTTGGAAAGGGGGCGCACCGGGGAGCTGTTTTTT. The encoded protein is CASSLERGRTGELFF.

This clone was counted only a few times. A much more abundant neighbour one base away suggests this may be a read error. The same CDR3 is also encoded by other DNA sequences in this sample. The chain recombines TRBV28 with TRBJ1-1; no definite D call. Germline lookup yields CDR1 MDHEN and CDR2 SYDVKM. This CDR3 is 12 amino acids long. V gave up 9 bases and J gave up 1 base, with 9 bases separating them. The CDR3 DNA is TGTGCCAGTAGTCGGCGGAACACTGAAGCTTTCTTT. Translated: CASSRRNTEAFF.

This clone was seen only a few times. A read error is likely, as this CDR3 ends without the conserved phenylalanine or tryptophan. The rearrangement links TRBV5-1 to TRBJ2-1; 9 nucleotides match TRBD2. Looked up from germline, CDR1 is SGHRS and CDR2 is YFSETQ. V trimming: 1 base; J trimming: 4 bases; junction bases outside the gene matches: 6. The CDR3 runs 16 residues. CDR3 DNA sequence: TGCGCCAGCAGCTTGCCCGGGACTAGCTGTTACAATGAGCAGTTCTCC. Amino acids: CASSLPGTSCYNEQFS.

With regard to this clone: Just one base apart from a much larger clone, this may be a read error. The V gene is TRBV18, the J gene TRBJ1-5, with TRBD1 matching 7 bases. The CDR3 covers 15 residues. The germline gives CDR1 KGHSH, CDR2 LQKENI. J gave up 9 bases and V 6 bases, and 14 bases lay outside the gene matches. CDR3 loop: CASSRRTGVLRPQHF. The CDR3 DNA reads TGTGCCAGCTCCCGGAGGACAGGCGTATTACGGCCCCAGCATTTT.